The sequence of this T cell receptor (beta chain) was determined in a study of blood T cell repertoires in COVID-19. Study-level information: Samples taken during acute and convalescent COVID-19 were collected in the United States, Italy and Spain. PBMCs, B-cell-depleted T cells, or T cells were the source of the cDNA or gDNA that made up the material.

The authors' processing: Quantification of nucleated cells was approximated via reference gene primer amplification. The table came from immunoSEQ multiplex PCR; TCRdb's copy has only in-frame clones and leaves some out. That table gives V, J and clone size, and the DNA gave D and trimming. Of about 140,000 clones in the sample, 88% were seen once. Germline V gives CDR1 MNHEY, CDR2 SVGAGI. Trimming pared 6 bases from V and 1 base from J, leaving 10 bases between. The CDR3 runs to 14 residues. V is TRBV6-5 and J is TRBJ1-5, with D perhaps TRBD1 (5 bases). This receptor was obtained from a man aged 60 to 69 with active or convalescent COVID-19. Sequencing was carried out using peripheral blood. The CDR3 loop is CASSARQSNQPQHF. Written as DNA, the CDR3 is TGTGCCAGCAGCGCCAGACAGAGCAATCAGCCCCAGCATTTT.